The source of this TCR beta chain is a study of blood T cell repertoires in COVID-19. Study in general: The United States, Italy and Spain were the sources of the acute and convalescent COVID-19 samples. The analysed material was cDNA or gDNA that came from T cells, B-cell-depleted T cells, or PBMCs.

Germline V gives CDR1 LNHDA, CDR2 SQIVND (reference sequence). The CDR3 runs to 13 residues. The V and J ends lost 6 bases and 5 bases, in that order; junction bases with no gene match: 6. Sequencing used immunoSEQ multiplex PCR; TCRdb keeps in-frame clones, though not all of them. The sample consists of 130,000 or so clones, about 87% of them appearing once. This TCR derives from a human donor with COVID-19, enrolled during active disease. The donor label of this sample is uncertain. The chain is built from TRBV19 and TRBJ1-1, with 7 positions matching TRBD1. Sequencing was carried out using peripheral blood. This CDR3 is CASSATGRTEAFF. The CDR3, as DNA: TGTGCCAGTAGCGCGACAGGGAGAACTGAAGCTTTCTTT.